The source of this T cell receptor beta chain is a study of Ad26.COV2.S vaccination and SARS-CoV-2 variants. Profiled with immunoSEQ multiplex PCR; TCRdb holds only in-frame clones, not every one. The sample consists of a few hundred thousand clones, about 90% of them appearing once. The CDR3 is made up of 15 amino acids. The V gene lost 0 bases and the J gene lost 0 bases, with 4 bases spanning the gap. Germline values: CDR1 SGDLS, CDR2 YYNGEE. Regarding this clone: Other nucleotide sequences from this sample produce the same CDR3.

Specified treatment: over 15 received Ad26.COV2.S at low or high dose, single or two shots; roughly 5 received placebo; per-sample allocation not given. Sampling took place 63 days after the first vaccine or placebo injection. Source: peripheral blood, taken in a trial of Ad26.COV2.S vaccine versus placebo. The sequence derives from a person aged 18-65 years who received the Ad26.COV2.S COVID-19 vaccine or a placebo. The rearrangement joins TRBV9 to TRBJ1-6; no firm D call. CDR3 protein: CASSVEGSYNSPLHF. The DNA for the CDR3 is TGTGCCAGCAGCGTAGAAGGCTCCTATAATTCACCCCTCCACTTT.